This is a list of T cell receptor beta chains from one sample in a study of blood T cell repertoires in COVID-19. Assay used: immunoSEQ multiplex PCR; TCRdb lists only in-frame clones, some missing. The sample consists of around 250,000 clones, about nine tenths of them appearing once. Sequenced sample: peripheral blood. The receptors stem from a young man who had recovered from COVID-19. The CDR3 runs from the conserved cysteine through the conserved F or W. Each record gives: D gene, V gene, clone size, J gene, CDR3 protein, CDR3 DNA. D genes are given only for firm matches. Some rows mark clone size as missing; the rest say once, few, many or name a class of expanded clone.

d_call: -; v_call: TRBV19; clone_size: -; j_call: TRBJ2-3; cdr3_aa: CASAGSLVAQYF; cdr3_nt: TGTGCCAGCGCCGGGTCTTTAGTAGCGCAGTATTTT
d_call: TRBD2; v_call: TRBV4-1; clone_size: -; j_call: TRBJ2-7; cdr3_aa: CASSQAGTSDYEQYF; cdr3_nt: TGCGCCAGCAGCCAAGCCGGGACTAGCGACTACGAGCAGTACTTC
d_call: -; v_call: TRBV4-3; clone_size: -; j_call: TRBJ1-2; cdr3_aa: CASSHGSAAYGYTF; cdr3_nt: TGCGCCAGCAGCCACGGGAGCGCCGCGTATGGCTACACCTTC
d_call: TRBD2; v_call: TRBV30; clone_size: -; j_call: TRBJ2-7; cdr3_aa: CAWRRGGEQYF; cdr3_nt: TGTGCCTGGAGGCGGGGGGGCGAGCAGTACTTC
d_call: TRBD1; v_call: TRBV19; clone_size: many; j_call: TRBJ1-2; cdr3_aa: CATLSPSGQRRVPGYGYTF; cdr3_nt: TGTGCCACTCTCAGCCCGTCGGGACAGCGGCGGGTTCCAGGATACGGCTACACCTTC
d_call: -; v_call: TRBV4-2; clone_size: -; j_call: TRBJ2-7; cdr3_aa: CASSQWGDRICKGEYF; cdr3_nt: TGTGCCAGCAGCCAATGGGGGGACAGAATCTGTAAAGGTGAGTACTTC
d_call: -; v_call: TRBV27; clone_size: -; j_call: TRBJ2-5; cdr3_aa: CASSIGRGAQETQYF; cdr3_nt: TGTGCCAGCAGTATAGGGAGGGGGGCACAAGAGACCCAGTACTTC
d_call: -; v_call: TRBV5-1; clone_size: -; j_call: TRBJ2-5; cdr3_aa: CASSSLRLTYQETQYF; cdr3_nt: TGCGCCAGCAGCTCACTAAGACTCACTTACCAAGAGACCCAGTACTTC
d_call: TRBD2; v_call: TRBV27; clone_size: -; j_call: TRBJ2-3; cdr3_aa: CASGPGGYGDTQYF; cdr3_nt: TGTGCCAGCGGACCGGGGGGGTATGGAGATACGCAGTATTTT
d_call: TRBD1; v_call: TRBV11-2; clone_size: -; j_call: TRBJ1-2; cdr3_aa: CASSSRPGTGTGGYTF; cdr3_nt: TGTGCCAGCAGCTCTCGTCCCGGGACAGGGACGGGTGGCTACACCTTC
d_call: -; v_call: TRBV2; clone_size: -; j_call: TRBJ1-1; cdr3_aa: CASAVDTGNTEAFF; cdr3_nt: TGTGCCAGCGCCGTAGATACAGGGAACACTGAAGCTTTCTTT
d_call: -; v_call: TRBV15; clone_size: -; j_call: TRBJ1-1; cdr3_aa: CATSRGTTNTEAFF; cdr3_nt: TGTGCCACCAGCAGAGGCACAACAAACACTGAAGCTTTCTTT
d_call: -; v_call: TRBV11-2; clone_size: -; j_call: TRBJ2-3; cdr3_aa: CASSSTGPGFPDTQYF; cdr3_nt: TGTGCCAGCAGTTCCACTGGGCCCGGCTTTCCAGATACGCAGTATTTT
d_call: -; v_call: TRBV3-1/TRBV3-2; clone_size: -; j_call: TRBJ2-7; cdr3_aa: CASSYRGEQYF; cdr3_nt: TGTGCCAGCAGCTATCGGGGGGAGCAGTACTTC
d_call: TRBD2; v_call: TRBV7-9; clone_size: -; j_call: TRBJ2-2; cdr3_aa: CASVWTSGGAGELFF; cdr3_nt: TGTGCCAGCGTTTGGACTAGCGGGGGAGCCGGGGAGCTGTTTTTT
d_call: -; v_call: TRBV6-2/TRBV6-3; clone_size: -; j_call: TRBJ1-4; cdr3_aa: CASSYARRATNEKLFF; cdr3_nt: TGTGCCAGCAGTTACGCGAGAAGAGCAACTAATGAAAAACTGTTTTTT
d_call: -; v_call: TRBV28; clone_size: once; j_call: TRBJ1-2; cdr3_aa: CASRRAGVDGYTF; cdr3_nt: TGTGCCAGCAGGAGGGCAGGGGTTGATGGCTACACCTTC
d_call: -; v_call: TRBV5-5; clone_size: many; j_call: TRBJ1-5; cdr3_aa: CASSLVGEEQPQHF; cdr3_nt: TGTGCCAGCAGCTTGGTAGGGGAGGAGCAGCCCCAGCATTTT
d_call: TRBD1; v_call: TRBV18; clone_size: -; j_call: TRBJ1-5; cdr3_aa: CASSAGTVNQPQHF; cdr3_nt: TGTGCCAGCTCAGCCGGGACAGTTAATCAGCCCCAGCATTTT
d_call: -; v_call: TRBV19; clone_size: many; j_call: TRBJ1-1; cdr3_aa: CASGQRTDTEAFF; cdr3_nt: TGTGCCAGCGGACAGCGTACGGACACTGAAGCTTTCTTT
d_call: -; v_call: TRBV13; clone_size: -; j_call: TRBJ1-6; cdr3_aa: CASSSGTPYNSPLHF; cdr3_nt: TGTGCCAGCAGCTCGGGGACACCCTATAATTCACCCCTCCACTTT
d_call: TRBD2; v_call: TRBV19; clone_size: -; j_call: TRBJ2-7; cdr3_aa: CASSSSGGYEQYF; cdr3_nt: TGTGCCAGTAGTTCTTCGGGAGGCTACGAGCAGTACTTC
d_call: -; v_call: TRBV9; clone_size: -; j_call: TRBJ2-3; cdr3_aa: CASSPSRLDTQYF; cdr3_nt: TGTGCCAGCAGCCCCTCCAGGTTGGATACGCAGTATTTT
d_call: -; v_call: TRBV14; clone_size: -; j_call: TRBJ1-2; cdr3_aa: CASSQMTVPLAGYTF; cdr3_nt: TGTGCCAGCAGCCAAATGACAGTTCCCCTCGCGGGCTACACCTTC
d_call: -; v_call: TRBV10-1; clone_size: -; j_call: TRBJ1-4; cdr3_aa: CASSAGRGEKLFF; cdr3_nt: TGCGCCAGCAGTGCCGGGAGGGGCGAAAAACTGTTTTTT
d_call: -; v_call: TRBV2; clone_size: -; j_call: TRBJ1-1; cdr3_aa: CASSREGSTEAFF; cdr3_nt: TGTGCCAGCAGCAGGGAAGGCAGCACTGAAGCTTTCTTT
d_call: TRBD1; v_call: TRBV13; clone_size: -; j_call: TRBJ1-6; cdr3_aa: CASSRQGLANSPLHF; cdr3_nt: TGTGCCAGCAGCCGACAGGGTCTCGCTAATTCACCCCTCCACTTT
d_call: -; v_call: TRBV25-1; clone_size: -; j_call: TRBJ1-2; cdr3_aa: CASSITFGGIYGYTF; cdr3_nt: TGTGCCAGCAGTATTACCTTTGGAGGGATTTATGGCTACACCTTC
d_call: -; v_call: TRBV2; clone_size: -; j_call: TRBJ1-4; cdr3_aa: CATGQSNEKLFF; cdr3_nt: TGTGCCACTGGACAGTCTAATGAAAAACTGTTTTTT
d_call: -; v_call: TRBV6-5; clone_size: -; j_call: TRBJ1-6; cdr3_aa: CASSYGNHNSPLHF; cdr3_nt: TGTGCCAGCAGTTACGGCAACCATAATTCACCCCTCCACTTT
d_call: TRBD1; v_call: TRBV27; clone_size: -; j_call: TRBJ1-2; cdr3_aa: CASSPYRDRPNYGYTF; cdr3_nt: TGTGCCAGCAGTCCTTACCGGGACAGGCCCAACTATGGCTACACCTTC
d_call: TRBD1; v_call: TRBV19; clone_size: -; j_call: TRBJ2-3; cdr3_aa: CASSRRTGTQYF; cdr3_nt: TGTGCCAGTAGTCGGAGGACAGGGACGCAGTATTTT
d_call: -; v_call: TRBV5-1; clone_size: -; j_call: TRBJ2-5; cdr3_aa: CASSFWTEQETQYF; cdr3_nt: TGCGCCAGCAGCTTCTGGACAGAACAAGAGACCCAGTACTTC
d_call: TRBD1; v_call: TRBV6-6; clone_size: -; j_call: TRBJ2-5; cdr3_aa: CASSPLGQGARQETQYF; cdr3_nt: TGTGCCAGCAGTCCTTTGGGACAGGGGGCCCGCCAGGAGACCCAGTACTTC
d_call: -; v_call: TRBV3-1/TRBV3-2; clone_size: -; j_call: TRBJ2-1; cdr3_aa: CASSPERAGAYNEQFF; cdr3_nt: TGTGCCAGCAGCCCCGAAAGGGCGGGGGCTTACAATGAGCAGTTCTTC
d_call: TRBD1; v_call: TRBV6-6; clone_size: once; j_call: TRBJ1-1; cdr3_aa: CASRSSGTGVSEAFF; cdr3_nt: TGTGCCAGCAGGTCGTCCGGGACAGGGGTTTCTGAAGCTTTCTTT
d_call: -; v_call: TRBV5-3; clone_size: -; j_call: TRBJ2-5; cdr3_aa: CARSSKTGGWTQYF; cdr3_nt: TGTGCCAGAAGCTCCAAGACTGGTGGGTGGACCCAGTACTTC
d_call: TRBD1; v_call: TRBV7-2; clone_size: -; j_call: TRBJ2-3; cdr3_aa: CASSLLTGGLPLGF; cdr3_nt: TGTGCCAGCAGCTTATTGACAGGGGGGTTGCCCCTGGGTTTT
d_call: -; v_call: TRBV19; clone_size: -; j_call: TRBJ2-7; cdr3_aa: CASSMGDSTFYEQYF; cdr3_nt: TGTGCCAGTAGTATGGGGGACTCGACTTTTTACGAGCAGTACTTC
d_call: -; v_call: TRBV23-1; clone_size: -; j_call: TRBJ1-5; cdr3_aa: CASSQSVTVSGSPQGSNQPQHF; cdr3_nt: TGCGCCAGCAGTCAATCTGTGACTGTCTCGGGGTCCCCTCAAGGGAGCAATCAGCCCCAGCATTTT
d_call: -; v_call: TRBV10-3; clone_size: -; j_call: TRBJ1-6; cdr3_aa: CAIRAVGSYNSPLHF; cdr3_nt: TGTGCCATCAGAGCGGTAGGGTCCTATAATTCACCCCTCCACTTT
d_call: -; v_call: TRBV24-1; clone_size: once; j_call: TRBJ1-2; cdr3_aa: CATSVDGLVDYTF; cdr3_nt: TGTGCCACCAGTGTCGATGGACTGGTTGACTACACCTTC
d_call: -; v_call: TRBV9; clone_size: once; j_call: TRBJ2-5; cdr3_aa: CASSSDPPGTQYF; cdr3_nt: TGTGCCAGCAGCTCTGATCCCCCGGGGACCCAGTACTTC
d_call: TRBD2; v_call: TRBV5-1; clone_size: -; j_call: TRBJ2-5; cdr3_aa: CASSFGTSGVGETQYF; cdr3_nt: TGCGCCAGCAGCTTCGGGACTAGCGGGGTCGGAGAGACCCAGTACTTC
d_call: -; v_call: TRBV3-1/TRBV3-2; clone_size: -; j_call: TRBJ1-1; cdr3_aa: CASRAGDRNTEAFF; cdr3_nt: TGTGCCAGCAGAGCAGGGGACCGAAACACTGAAGCTTTCTTT
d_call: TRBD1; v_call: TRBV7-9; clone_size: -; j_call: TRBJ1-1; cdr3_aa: CASSRSGTGGFEAFF; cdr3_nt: TGTGCCAGCAGCCGATCCGGGACAGGGGGTTTTGAAGCTTTCTTT
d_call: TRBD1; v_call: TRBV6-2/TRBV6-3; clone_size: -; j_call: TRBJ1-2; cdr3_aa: CASSYSGGKHGYTF; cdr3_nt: TGTGCCAGCAGTTACTCAGGGGGCAAGCATGGCTACACCTTC
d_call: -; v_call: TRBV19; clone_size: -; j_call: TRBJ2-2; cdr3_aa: CASTRVPGELFF; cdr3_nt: TGTGCCAGTACGCGCGTTCCCGGGGAGCTGTTTTTT
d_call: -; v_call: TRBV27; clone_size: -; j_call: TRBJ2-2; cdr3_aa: CASSSTTGKNTGELFF; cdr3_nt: TGTGCCAGCAGTTCTACGACAGGAAAGAACACCGGGGAGCTGTTTTTT
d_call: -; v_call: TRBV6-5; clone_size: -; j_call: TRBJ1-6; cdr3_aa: CASSSYLGRSNSPLHF; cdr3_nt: TGTGCCAGCAGTTCCTACCTCGGGAGATCGAATTCACCCCTCCACTTT
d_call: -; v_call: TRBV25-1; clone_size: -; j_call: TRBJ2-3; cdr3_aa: CASSDSLKQYF; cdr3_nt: TGTGCCAGCAGTGACTCCTTAAAGCAGTATTTT
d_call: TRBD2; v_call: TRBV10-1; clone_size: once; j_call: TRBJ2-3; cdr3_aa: CASGLLAGVTADTQYF; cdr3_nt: TGCGCCAGCGGATTACTAGCGGGGGTTACGGCAGATACGCAGTATTTT
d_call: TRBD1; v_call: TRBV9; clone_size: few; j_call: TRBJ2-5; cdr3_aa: CASSPLGETGRETQYF; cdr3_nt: TGTGCCAGCAGCCCCCTGGGCGAGACAGGGAGAGAGACCCAGTACTTC
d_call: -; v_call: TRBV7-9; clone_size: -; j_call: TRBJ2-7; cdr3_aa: CASSFGQVSYEQYF; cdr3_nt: TGTGCCAGCAGCTTCGGCCAGGTCTCCTACGAGCAGTACTTC
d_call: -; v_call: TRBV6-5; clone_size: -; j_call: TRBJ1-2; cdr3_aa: CASSLGQSVYGYTF; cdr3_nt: TGTGCCAGCAGTTTAGGACAGTCCGTCTATGGCTACACCTTC
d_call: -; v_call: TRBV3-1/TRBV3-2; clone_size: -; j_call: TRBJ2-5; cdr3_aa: CASSQVYGQETQYF; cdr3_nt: TGTGCCAGCAGCCAAGTGTACGGCCAAGAGACCCAGTACTTC
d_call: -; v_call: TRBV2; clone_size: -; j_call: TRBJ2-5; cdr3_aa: CASGGPGVRRGEETQYF; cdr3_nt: TGTGCCAGCGGAGGCCCAGGAGTTCGGCGGGGTGAAGAGACCCAGTACTTC